Included here is one T cell receptor (beta chain) sequence, with context. The sample originates from a study of siplizumab effects on memory and regulatory T cells. Assay: immunoSEQ multiplex PCR; the TCRdb copy retains only in-frame clones and omits some. This table has approximately 110,000 clones, about 91% appearing once. In germline, CDR1 is SNHLY, CDR2 FYNNEI. There are 16 residues in the CDR3. V was cut by 1 base and J by 2 bases, with 15 bases left in between. The sequence was collected from a human donor in good health. What was sequenced was Tregs sorted from blood. This chain uses TRBV2 with TRBJ2-7; D unresolved. The CDR3 loop reads CASSEGQVGGPYEQYF. CDR3 nucleotide sequence: TGTGCCAGCAGTGAAGGACAAGTCGGCGGACCCTACGAGCAGTACTTC. Drawing the rest from reference TRBV2 and TRBJ2-7, the complete variable domain is EPEVTQTPSHQVTQMGQEVILRCVPISNHLYFYWYRQILGQKVEFLVSFYNNEISEKSEIFDDQFSVERPDGSNFTLKIRSTKLEDSAMYFCASSEGQVGGPYEQYFGPGTRLTVT.